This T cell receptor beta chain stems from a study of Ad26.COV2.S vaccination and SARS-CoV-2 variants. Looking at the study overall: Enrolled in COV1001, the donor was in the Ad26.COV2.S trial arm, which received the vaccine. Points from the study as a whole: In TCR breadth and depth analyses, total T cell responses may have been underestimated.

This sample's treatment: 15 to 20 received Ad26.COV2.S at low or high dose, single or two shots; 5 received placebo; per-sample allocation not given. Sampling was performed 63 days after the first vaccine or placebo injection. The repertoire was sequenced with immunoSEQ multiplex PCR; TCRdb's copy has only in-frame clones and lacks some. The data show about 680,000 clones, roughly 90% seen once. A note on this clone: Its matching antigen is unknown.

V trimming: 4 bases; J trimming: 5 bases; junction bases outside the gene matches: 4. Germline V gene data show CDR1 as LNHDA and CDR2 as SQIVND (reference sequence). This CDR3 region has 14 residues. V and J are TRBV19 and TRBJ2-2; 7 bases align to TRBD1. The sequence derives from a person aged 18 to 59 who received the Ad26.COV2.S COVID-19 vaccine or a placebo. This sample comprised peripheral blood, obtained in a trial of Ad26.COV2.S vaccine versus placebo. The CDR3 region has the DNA TGTGCCAGTAGTAGCTCCAGGGGGACCGGGGAGCTGTTTTTT. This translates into CASSSSRGTGELFF.